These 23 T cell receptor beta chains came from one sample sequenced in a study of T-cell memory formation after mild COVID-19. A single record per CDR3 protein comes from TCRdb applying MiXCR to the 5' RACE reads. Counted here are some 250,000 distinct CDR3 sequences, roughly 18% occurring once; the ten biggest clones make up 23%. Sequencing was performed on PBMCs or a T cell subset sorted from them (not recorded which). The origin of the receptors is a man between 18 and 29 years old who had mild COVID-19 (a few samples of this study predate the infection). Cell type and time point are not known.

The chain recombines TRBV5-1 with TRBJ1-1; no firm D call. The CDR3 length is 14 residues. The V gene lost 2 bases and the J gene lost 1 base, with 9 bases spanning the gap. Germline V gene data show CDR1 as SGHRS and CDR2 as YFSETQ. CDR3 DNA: TGCGCCAGCAGCTTCGACGGAGGGAACACTGAAGCTTTCTTT. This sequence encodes CASSFDGGNTEAFF.

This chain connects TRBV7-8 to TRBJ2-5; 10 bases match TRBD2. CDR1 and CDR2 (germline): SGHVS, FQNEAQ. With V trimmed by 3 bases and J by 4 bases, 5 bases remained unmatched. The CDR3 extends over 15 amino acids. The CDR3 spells CASSFAAGGRETQYF. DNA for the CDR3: TGTGCCAGCAGCTTTGCAGCGGGGGGGAGAGAGACCCAGTACTTC.

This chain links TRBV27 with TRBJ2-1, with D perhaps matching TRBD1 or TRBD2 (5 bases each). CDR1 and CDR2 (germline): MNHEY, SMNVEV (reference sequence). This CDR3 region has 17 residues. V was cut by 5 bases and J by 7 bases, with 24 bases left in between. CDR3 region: CASSRLGRPSLGNEQFF. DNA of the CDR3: TGTGCCAGCAGTCGACTGGGACGTCCTAGCTTGGGGAATGAGCAGTTCTTC.

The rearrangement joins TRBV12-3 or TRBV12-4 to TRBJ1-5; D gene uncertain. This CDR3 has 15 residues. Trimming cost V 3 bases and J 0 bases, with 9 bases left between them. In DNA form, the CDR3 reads TGTGCCAGCAGTTTCGGTTTCTATAGCAATCAGCCCCAGCATTTT. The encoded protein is CASSFGFYSNQPQHF.

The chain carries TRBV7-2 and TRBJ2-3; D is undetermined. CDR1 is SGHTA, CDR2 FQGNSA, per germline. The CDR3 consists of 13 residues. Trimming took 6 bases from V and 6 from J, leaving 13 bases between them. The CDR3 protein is CASRPYSDDTQYF. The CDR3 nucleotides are TGTGCCAGCAGACCATATAGTGACGATACGCAGTATTTT.

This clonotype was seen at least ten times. CDR3 in amino acids: CASSLVYSGNNEQYF. CDR3 bases: TGTGCCAGCAGCTTAGTCTACTCAGGGAATAACGAGCAGTACTTC. The chain is built from TRBV7-2 and TRBJ2-7; maybe TRBD1 (5 bases). This CDR3 spans 15 amino acids. The V gene lost 1 base and the J gene lost 5 bases, with 15 bases spanning the gap. Germline V gene sequence: CDR1 SGHTA, CDR2 FQGNSA.

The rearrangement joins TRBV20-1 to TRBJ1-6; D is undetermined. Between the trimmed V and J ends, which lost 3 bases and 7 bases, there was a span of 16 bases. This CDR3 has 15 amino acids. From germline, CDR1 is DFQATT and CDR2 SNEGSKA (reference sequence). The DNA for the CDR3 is TGCAGTGCTAGCCCCGGCGACCGGGTAAATTCACCCCTCCACTTT. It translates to CSASPGDRVNSPLHF.

The CDR3 nucleotides are TGTGCCAGCACGTTGAGGGGGGACAATGAGCAGTTCTTC. Residues: CASTLRGDNEQFF. V is TRBV12-3 or TRBV12-4 and J is TRBJ2-1; the D call may be TRBD1 or TRBD2 (6 bases each). The germline V and J ends were trimmed by 7 bases and 5 bases, with 12 bases remaining between them. This CDR3 contains 13 residues.

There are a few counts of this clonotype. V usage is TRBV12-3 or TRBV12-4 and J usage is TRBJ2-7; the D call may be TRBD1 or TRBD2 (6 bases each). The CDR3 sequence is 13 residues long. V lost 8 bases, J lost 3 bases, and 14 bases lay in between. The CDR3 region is CASWGAGSYEQYF. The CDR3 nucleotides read TGTGCCAGCTGGGGGGCAGGGAGCTACGAGCAGTACTTC.

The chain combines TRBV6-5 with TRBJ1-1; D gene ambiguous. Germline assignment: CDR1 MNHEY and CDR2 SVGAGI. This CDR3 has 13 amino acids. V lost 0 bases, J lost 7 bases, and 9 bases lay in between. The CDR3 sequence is CASSYSLRSEAFF. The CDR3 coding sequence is TGTGCCAGCAGTTACTCGTTAAGGAGTGAAGCTTTCTTT.

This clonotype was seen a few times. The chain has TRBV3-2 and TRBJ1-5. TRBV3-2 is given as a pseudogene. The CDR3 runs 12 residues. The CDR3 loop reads CASSQDNQPQHF. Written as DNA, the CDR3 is TGTGCCAGCAGCCAAGACAATCAGCCCCAGCATTTT.

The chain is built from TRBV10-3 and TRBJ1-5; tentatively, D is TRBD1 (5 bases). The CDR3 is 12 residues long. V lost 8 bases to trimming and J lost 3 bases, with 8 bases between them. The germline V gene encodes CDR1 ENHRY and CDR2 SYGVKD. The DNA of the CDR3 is TGTGCCATCTCGGGGCCCAATCAGCCCCAGCATTTT. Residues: CAISGPNQPQHF.

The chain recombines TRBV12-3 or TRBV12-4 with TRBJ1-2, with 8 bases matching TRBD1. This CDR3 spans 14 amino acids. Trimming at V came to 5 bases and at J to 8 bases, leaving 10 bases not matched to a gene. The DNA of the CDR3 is TGTGCCAGCAGTCTGGACAGGGTTGGTTGGGGCTACACCTTC. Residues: CASSLDRVGWGYTF.

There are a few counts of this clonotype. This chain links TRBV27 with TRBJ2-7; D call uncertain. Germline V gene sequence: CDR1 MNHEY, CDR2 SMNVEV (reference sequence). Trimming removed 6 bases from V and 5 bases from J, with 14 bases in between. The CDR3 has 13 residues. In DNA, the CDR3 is TGTGCCAGCAGCCGAAGCCCCCCCGACGAGCAGTACGTC. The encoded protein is CASSRSPPDEQYV.

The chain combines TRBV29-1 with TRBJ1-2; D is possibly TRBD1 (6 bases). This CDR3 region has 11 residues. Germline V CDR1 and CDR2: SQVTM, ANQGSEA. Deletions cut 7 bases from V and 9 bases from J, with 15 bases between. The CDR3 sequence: CSAGDNGSYTF. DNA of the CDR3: TGCAGCGCTGGGGACAACGGGAGCTACACCTTC.

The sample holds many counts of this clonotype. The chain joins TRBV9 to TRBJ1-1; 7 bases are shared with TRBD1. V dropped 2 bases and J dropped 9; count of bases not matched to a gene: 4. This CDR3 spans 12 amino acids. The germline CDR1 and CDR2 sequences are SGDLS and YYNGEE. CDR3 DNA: TGTGCCAGCAGCGTCACGACAGGGAAAGCTTTCTTT. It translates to CASSVTTGKAFF.

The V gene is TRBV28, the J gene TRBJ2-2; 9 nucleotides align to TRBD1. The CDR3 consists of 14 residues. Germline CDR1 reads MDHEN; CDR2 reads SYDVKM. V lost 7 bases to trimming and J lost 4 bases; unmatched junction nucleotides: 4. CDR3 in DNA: TGTGCCAGCACTAAGGGACAGGGCACCGGGGAGCTGTTTTTT. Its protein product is CASTKGQGTGELFF.

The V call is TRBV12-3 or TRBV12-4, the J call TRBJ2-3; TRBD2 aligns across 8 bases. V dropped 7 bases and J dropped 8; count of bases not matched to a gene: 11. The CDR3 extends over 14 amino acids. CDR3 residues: CASTSRTSSGTQYF. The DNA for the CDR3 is TGTGCCAGCACTAGCCGGACTAGCTCGGGTACGCAGTATTTT.

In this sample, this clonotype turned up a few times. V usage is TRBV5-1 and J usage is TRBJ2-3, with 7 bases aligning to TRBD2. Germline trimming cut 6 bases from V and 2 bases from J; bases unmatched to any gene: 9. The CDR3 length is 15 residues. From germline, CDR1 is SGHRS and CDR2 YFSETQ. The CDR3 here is CASKGLAEDTDTQYF. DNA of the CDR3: TGCGCCAGCAAGGGGCTAGCGGAGGACACAGATACGCAGTATTTT. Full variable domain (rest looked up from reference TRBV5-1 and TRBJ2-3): KAGVTQTPRYLIKTRGQQVTLSCSPISGHRSVSWYQQTPGQGLQFLFEYFSETQRNKGNFPGRFSGRQFSNSRSEMNVSTLELGDSALYLCASKGLAEDTDTQYFGPGTRLTVL.

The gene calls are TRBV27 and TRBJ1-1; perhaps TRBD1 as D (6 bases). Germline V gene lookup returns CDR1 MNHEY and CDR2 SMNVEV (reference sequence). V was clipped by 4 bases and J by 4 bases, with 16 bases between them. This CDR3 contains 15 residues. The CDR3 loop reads CASSSPRGVRTEAFF. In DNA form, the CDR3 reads TGTGCCAGCAGTTCTCCGAGGGGGGTACGCACTGAAGCTTTCTTT.

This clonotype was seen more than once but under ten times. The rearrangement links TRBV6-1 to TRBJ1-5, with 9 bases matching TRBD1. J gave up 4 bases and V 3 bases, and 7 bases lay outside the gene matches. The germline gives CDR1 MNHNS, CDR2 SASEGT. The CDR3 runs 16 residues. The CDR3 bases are TGTGCCAGCAGTGATCCGGGACAGGGCAAGAATCAGCCCCAGCATTTT. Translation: CASSDPGQGKNQPQHF.

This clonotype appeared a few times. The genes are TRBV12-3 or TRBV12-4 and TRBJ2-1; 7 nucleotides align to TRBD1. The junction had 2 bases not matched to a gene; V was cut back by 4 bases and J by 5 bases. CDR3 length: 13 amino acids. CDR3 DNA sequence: TGTGCCAGCAGTTCTACAGGGGACAATGAGCAGTTCTTC. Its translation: CASSSTGDNEQFF.

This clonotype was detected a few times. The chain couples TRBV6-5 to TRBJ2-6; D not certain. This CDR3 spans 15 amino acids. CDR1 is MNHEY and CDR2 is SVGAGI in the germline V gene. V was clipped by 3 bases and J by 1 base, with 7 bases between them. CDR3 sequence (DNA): TGTGCCAGCAGTTATGGCAGGTCTGGGGCCAACGTCCTGACTTTC. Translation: CASSYGRSGANVLTF.